This T cell receptor (beta chain) was obtained from a study of chemoradiotherapy in HPV16-positive cancers. The assay was immunoSEQ multiplex PCR, and TCRdb's table has in-frame clones only and misses some. The sample includes 17,000 or so clones, about 90% of them seen just once. Germline V gene lookup returns CDR1 MNHEY and CDR2 SMNVEV (reference sequence). Trimming pared 3 bases from V and 6 bases from J, leaving 12 bases between. CDR3 length equals 14 residues. The rearrangement joins TRBV27 to TRBJ2-1; D not certain. The sequence was collected from a human donor with HPV-associated anogenital cancer. Sample: blood, taken from a patient who underwent chemoradiotherapy. CDR3 sequence reads: CASSFYGSVNEQFF. As DNA, the CDR3 is TGTGCCAGCAGTTTTTACGGGTCAGTCAATGAGCAGTTCTTC.